The 3 T cell receptor beta chains reported below all come from one sample, sequenced in a study of Ad26.COV2.S vaccination and SARS-CoV-2 variants. As for treatment: about 20 received Ad26.COV2.S at low or high dose, single or two shots; about 5 received placebo; per-sample allocation not given. Sampling happened 63 days after the first vaccine or placebo injection. This table comes from immunoSEQ multiplex PCR, and its TCRdb copy is limited to in-frame clones, with some not included. The table shows about 400,000 clones, with 88% occurring only once. The sample consisted of peripheral blood, taken in a trial of Ad26.COV2.S vaccine versus placebo. The receptors were gathered from a person between 18 and 65 years old who received the Ad26.COV2.S COVID-19 vaccine or a placebo.

This clone was detected a few times. V gene TRBV11-2 combines with J gene TRBJ1-3, with D possibly matching TRBD1 (6 bases). The germline V gene encodes CDR1 SGHAT and CDR2 FQNNGV. Trimming left V 5 bases short and J 0 bases short, with 14 bases between. CDR3 length equals 16 residues. Written as DNA, the CDR3 is TGTGCCAGCAGCCCTACAGGGCCCTTCTCTGGAAACACCATATATTTT. This codes for CASSPTGPFSGNTIYF.

The table lists this clone with a count of one. The rearrangement links TRBV4-3 to TRBJ1-4, with a weak D call TRBD1 (5 bases). V gave up 3 bases and J gave up 10 bases, with 21 bases separating them. Germline-derived CDR1 and CDR2 are LGHNA and YSLEER. The CDR3 has 16 amino acids. CDR3 sequence: CASSQGTTGLWGKLFF. CDR3 DNA: TGCGCCAGCAGCCAGGGGACGACTGGCCTCTGGGGAAAACTGTTTTTT.

The chain uses TRBV30 and TRBJ1-5, with D possibly being TRBD1 (5 bases). Germline V lookup: CDR1 GTSNPN, CDR2 SVGIG (reference sequence). The CDR3 totals 16 residues. Trimming shortened V by 3 bases and J by 4 bases, and 19 bases separated the two germline ends. CDR3: CAWSQRPGNGNQPQHF. In DNA, the CDR3 is TGTGCCTGGAGCCAACGTCCAGGGAATGGGAATCAGCCCCAGCATTTT.